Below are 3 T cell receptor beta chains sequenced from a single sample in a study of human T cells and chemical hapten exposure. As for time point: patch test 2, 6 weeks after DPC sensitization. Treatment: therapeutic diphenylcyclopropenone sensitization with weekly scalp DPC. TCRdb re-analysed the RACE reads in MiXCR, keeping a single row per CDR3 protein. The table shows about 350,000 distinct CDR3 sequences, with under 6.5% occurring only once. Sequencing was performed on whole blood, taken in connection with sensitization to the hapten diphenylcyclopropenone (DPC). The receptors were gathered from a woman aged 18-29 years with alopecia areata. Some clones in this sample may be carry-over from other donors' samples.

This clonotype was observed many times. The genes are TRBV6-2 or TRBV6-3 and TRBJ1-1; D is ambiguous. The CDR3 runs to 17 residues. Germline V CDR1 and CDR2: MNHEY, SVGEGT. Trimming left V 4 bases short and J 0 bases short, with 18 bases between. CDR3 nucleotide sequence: TGTGCCAGCAGTTTGATCCCCGAAGCGTACGTGAACACTGAAGCTTTCTTT. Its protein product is CASSLIPEAYVNTEAFF.

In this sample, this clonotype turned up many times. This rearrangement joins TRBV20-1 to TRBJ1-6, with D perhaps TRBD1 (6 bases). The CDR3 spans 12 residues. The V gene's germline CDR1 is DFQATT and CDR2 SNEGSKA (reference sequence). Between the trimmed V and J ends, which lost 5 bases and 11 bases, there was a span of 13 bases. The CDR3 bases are TGCAGTGCTCTTACAGGGACTACACCCCTCCACTTT. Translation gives CSALTGTTPLHF.

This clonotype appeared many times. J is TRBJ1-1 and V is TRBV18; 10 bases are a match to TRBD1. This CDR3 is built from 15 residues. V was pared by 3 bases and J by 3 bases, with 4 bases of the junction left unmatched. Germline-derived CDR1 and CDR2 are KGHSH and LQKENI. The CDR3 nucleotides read TGTGCCAGCTCACCCGGACAGGGGGGCTACACTGAAGCTTTCTTT. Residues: CASSPGQGGYTEAFF. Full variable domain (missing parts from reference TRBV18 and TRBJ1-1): NAGVMQNPRHLVRRRGQEARLRCSPMKGHSHVYWYRQLPEEGLKFMVYLQKENIIDESGMPKERFSAEFPKEGPSILRIQQVVRGDSAAYFCASSPGQGGYTEAFFGQGTRLTVV.